This entry lists 6 T cell receptor beta chains sequenced from one sample in a study of blood T cell repertoires in COVID-19. Here immunoSEQ multiplex PCR was the method, and the copy in TCRdb shows in-frame clones only, minus some. The data hold more than 100,000 clones, with about four fifths observed a single time. The sequenced sample was peripheral blood. The source is a human donor in a cohort sampled during active COVID-19.

This clone appeared a single time. The chain links TRBV30 to TRBJ1-2, with TRBD1 matching over 9 bases. The CDR3 is 16 residues long. The V and J ends lost 2 bases and 4 bases, in that order; junction bases with no gene match: 11. Looked up from germline, CDR1 is GTSNPN and CDR2 is SVGIG (reference sequence). CDR3 nucleotides: TGTGCCTGGAGTCAACCGACTACAGGGGGCGGCTATGGCTACACCTTC. Residues: CAWSQPTTGGGYGYTF.

The rearrangement joins TRBV24-1 to TRBJ2-1; 9 nucleotides match TRBD2. This CDR3 spans 15 amino acids. CDR1 is KGHDR, CDR2 SFDVKD, per germline. V shed 7 bases and J 7 bases; nucleotides not matched to a gene: 10. The CDR3 nucleotides read TGTGCCACCAGCGATCTAGCGGGGAGGTTGAATGAGCAGTTCTTC. Translating gives CATSDLAGRLNEQFF.

The chain couples TRBV6-6 to TRBJ1-2; 8 nucleotides align to TRBD1. This CDR3 is built from 14 residues. CDR1 and CDR2 from the germline V gene are MNHNY and SVGAGI (reference sequence). J was trimmed by 7 bases and V by 5 bases; bases with no gene match: 9. The CDR3 reads CASSQLQGEVGYTF. CDR3 bases: TGTGCCAGCAGTCAATTACAGGGGGAGGTTGGCTACACCTTC.

V usage is TRBV4-1 and J usage is TRBJ1-1; D is ambiguous. There are 16 residues in the CDR3. CDR1 MGHRA and CDR2 YSYEKL come from the germline V gene. V lost 2 bases and J 4 bases, leaving 17 bases between the germline ends. The CDR3 nucleotides are TGCGCCAGCAGCCAATCCAATCTTGTAGTGAGCACTGAAGCTTTCTTT. It encodes CASSQSNLVVSTEAFF.

The chain carries TRBV5-8 and TRBJ1-1; 10 bases are shared with TRBD1. The junction had 4 bases not matched to a gene; V was cut back by 4 bases and J by 4 bases. Per the germline V gene, CDR1 is SGHTS and CDR2 is YDEGEE. The CDR3 covers 14 residues. CDR3 coding DNA: TGTGCCAGCAGCCACAGACAGGGGGCCACTGAAGCTTTCTTT. It is translated as CASSHRQGATEAFF.

V usage is TRBV7-3 and J usage is TRBJ2-1, with D perhaps TRBD1 (6 bases). Trimming took 1 base from V and 6 from J, leaving 16 bases between them. This CDR3 is 16 amino acids long. Germline V gene lookup returns CDR1 SGHTA and CDR2 FQGTGA. The CDR3 here is CASSLNLGAGVNEQFF. CDR3 DNA sequence: TGTGCCAGCAGCTTAAATCTGGGGGCCGGGGTCAATGAGCAGTTCTTC. Combining the CDR3 with reference TRBV7-3 and TRBJ2-1 gives the whole variable domain GAGVSQTPSNKVTEKGKYVELRCDPISGHTALYWYRQSLGQGPEFLIYFQGTGAADDSGLPNDRFFAVRPEGSVSTLKIQRTERGDSAVYLCASSLNLGAGVNEQFFGPGTRLTVL.